The 18 T cell receptor beta chains presented below share a single source sample, sequenced in a study of blood T cells in healthy people across ages. The authors ran a second PCR of about 6 to 11 cycles using a sample-barcoded 5' primer and a J-beta primer mix. TCRdb passed the 5' RACE reads through MiXCR, listing each CDR3 protein once. The sample carries roughly 560,000 distinct CDR3 sequences, 24% recorded once. These sequences were also reported in another study, on T cells of mothers and their children.

Sequencing was performed on blood. The receptors shown here come from a boy aged 5-17 years in good health.

This chain joins TRBV7-2 and TRBJ2-1; 12 bases fit TRBD2. CDR1 SGHTA and CDR2 FQGNSA come from the germline V gene. This CDR3 contains 16 residues. The junction had 11 bases not matched to a gene; V was cut back by 6 bases and J by 8 bases. The CDR3 nucleotides read TGTGCCAGCAGGGGGTGGCTAGCGGGGGGGCAGGATGAGCAGTTCTTC. It specifies CASRGWLAGGQDEQFF.

A remark on this clonotype: One junction end does not reproduce the germline sequence, and a read error may be involved. The chain couples TRBV4-3 to TRBJ2-6, with D possibly TRBD2 on 5 matching bases. CDR3 length: 16 amino acids. The V gene's germline CDR1 is LGHNA and CDR2 YSLEER. The CDR3 nucleotides are TGCACCAGCAGCCAAGGCTGGGAGTCTGGGGCCAACGTCCTGACTTTC. Residues: CTSSQGWESGANVLTF.

The chain carries TRBV7-6 and TRBJ2-5, with D possibly TRBD1 on 6 matching bases. The V end was cut by 5 bases, the J end by 2 bases, with 15 bases between. CDR3 length: 15 amino acids. The germline CDR1 and CDR2 sequences are SGHVS and FNYEAQ. The DNA for the CDR3 is TGTGCCAGCAGCCTAGGACAGCTTTTTCAAGAGACCCAGTACTTC. Translated, it gives CASSLGQLFQETQYF.

This clonotype has just a few counts. This chain uses TRBV20-1 with TRBJ1-2; D is possibly TRBD1 (5 bases). CDR1 and CDR2 (germline): DFQATT, SNEGSKA (reference sequence). This CDR3 spans 14 amino acids. The ends were cut back, 6 bases at V and 2 bases at J, with 16 bases in the middle. As DNA, the CDR3 is TGCAGTGCCCCAGGGCAGGCACGCAACTATGGCTACACCTTC. Protein sequence: CSAPGQARNYGYTF.

This clonotype was recorded a few times. The chain is built from TRBV7-9 and TRBJ1-1; no definite D call. In germline, CDR1 is SEHNR, CDR2 FQNEAQ (reference sequence). V lost 5 bases to trimming and J lost 0 bases, with 25 bases between them. This CDR3 is 19 amino acids long. CDR3 in DNA: TGTGCCAGCAGCGGGAATGTTATCGGTCAGAAACCTTTGAACACTGAAGCTTTCTTT. It specifies CASSGNVIGQKPLNTEAFF.

The chain uses TRBV11-2 and TRBJ2-3, with D unclear. Germline lookup yields CDR1 SGHAT and CDR2 FQNNGV. Between the trimmed V and J ends, which lost 1 base and 2 bases, there was a span of 13 bases. The CDR3 is 16 residues long. The CDR3 loop reads CASSLVPRSNTDTQYF. CDR3 nucleotide sequence: TGTGCCAGCAGCTTAGTTCCCCGATCGAACACAGATACGCAGTATTTT.

The chain recombines TRBV4-1 with TRBJ1-2; no definite D call. The V gene lost 4 bases and the J gene lost 0 bases, with 12 bases spanning the gap. Germline V gives CDR1 MGHRA, CDR2 YSYEKL. This CDR3 has 15 residues. The CDR3 reads CASSLDRATNYGYTF. DNA of the CDR3: TGCGCCAGCAGCCTAGACCGGGCTACTAACTATGGCTACACCTTC.

This chain joins TRBV7-2 and TRBJ2-3; D is uncertain. The V gene's germline CDR1 is SGHTA and CDR2 FQGNSA. Trimming removed 1 base from V and 4 bases from J, with 9 bases in between. The CDR3 spans 14 residues. For the CDR3, the DNA is TGTGCCAGCAGCTTAGTGGTTAGTTCAGATACGCAGTATTTT. Translating gives CASSLVVSSDTQYF.

This chain links TRBV6-5 with TRBJ2-6; D gene unclear. With 2 bases removed from V and 0 bases from J, the gap between germline ends came to 5 bases. Germline V gene lookup returns CDR1 MNHEY and CDR2 SVGAGI. The CDR3 is 15 amino acids. Here the CDR3 DNA reads TGTGCCAGCAGTTACCGTCGCTCTGGGGCCAACGTCCTGACTTTC. Protein product: CASSYRRSGANVLTF.

The chain employs TRBV15 and TRBJ2-5; D remains unclear. The DNA end is more similar to TRBJ2-7, so the J call may be wrong. The CDR3 runs 15 residues. Germline CDR1 reads LNHNV; CDR2 reads YYDKDF (reference sequence). The CDR3 spells CATSRDGISSYEQYF. For the CDR3, the DNA is TGTGCCACCAGCAGAGATGGGATAAGCTCCTACGAGCAGTACTTC.

Concerning this clonotype: Being one base from a much bigger clone, this may be a read error. CDR3 residues: CAIGQGGGGIRETQYF. The CDR3 bases are TGTGCCATCGGACAGGGCGGCGGGGGGATTCGAGAGACCCAGTACTTC. The chain has TRBV10-3 and TRBJ2-5, with D perhaps TRBD1 or TRBD2 (8 bases each). Germline V gene sequence: CDR1 ENHRY, CDR2 SYGVKD. There are 16 residues in the CDR3. The V end was cut by 8 bases, the J end by 4 bases, with 23 bases between.

The genes are TRBV24-1 and TRBJ2-2; the match to TRBD2 covers 7 bases. The trim removed 3 bases at V and 7 bases at J, leaving 10 bases unmatched. CDR3 length equals 16 residues. Germline loops: CDR1 KGHDR, CDR2 SFDVKD. This chain's CDR3 is CATSDPRTSQGGELFF. CDR3 nucleotides: TGTGCCACCAGTGATCCGAGGACTAGTCAAGGCGGGGAGCTGTTTTTT.

This clonotype has only a few counts. CDR3 nucleotide sequence: TGCAGTGCTTTGTCGGACAGAGGAAACACCATATATTTT. Translation: CSALSDRGNTIYF. The chain combines TRBV20-1 with TRBJ1-3, with D possibly being TRBD1 (6 bases). CDR1 DFQATT and CDR2 SNEGSKA come from the germline V gene (reference sequence). CDR3 length: 13 amino acids. Trimming cost V 5 bases and J 4 bases, with 12 bases left between them.

The chain links TRBV28 to TRBJ2-5; possibly TRBD1 or TRBD2 for D (5 bases each). The CDR3 has 17 amino acids. Germline values: CDR1 MDHEN, CDR2 SYDVKM. Trimming pared 1 base from V and 0 bases from J, leaving 15 bases between. The CDR3 reads CASSLSAGWGYQETQYF. CDR3 sequence (DNA): TGTGCCAGCAGTTTATCGGCCGGGTGGGGGTACCAAGAGACCCAGTACTTC.

This clonotype was detected a few times. The V and J genes are TRBV7-9 and TRBJ2-5; TRBD2 agrees at 11 bases. The CDR3 has 15 amino acids. Per germline, CDR1 SEHNR and CDR2 FQNEAQ (reference sequence). The V segment lost 2 bases and the J segment 4 bases; nucleotides outside the gene matches: 3. The CDR3 DNA reads TGTGCCAGCAGCTTATGGCTAGCGGGAGGAGAGACCCAGTACTTC. Amino acid sequence: CASSLWLAGGETQYF.

The rearrangement links TRBV7-8 to TRBJ2-3, with D tentatively TRBD2 (7 bases). This CDR3 comprises 16 residues. Deletions cut 0 bases from V and 2 bases from J, with 12 bases between. Germline CDR1 and CDR2: SGHVS and FQNEAQ. CDR3: CASSLAGGADTDTQYF. The CDR3 DNA follows: TGTGCCAGCAGCTTAGCGGGGGGGGCCGACACAGATACGCAGTATTTT.

This clonotype has just a few counts. V usage is TRBV29-1 and J usage is TRBJ1-2, with D possibly TRBD1 on 5 matching bases. There are 12 residues in the CDR3. Deletions cut 3 bases from V and 3 bases from J, with 8 bases between. CDR1 and CDR2 from the germline V gene are SQVTM and ANQGSEA. The CDR3 region is CSVEGDDYGYTF. The CDR3 DNA is TGCAGCGTTGAGGGGGACGACTATGGCTACACCTTC.

This clonotype was observed a handful of times. The J gene is TRBJ1-4, the V gene TRBV18, with D unresolved. V was cut by 2 bases and J by 3 bases, with 7 bases left in between. CDR1 and CDR2 (germline): KGHSH, LQKENI. The CDR3 runs 14 residues. CDR3: CASSPKTSNEKLFF. CDR3 DNA: TGTGCCAGCTCACCAAAGACCTCTAATGAAAAACTGTTTTTT. The full variable domain, in which reference TRBV18 and TRBJ1-4 provide the parts outside the CDR3, is NAGVMQNPRHLVRRRGQEARLRCSPMKGHSHVYWYRQLPEEGLKFMVYLQKENIIDESGMPKERFSAEFPKEGPSILRIQQVVRGDSAAYFCASSPKTSNEKLFFGSGTQLSVL.